This TCR beta chain was identified during a study of blood T cells in healthy people across ages. About the research overall: Template-switching capture recovered about one barcoded beta molecule per two T cells.

V lost 7 bases and J 6 bases, leaving 16 bases between the germline ends. Per germline, CDR1 MNHNY and CDR2 SVGAGI (reference sequence). There are 14 residues in the CDR3. A second PCR, run for roughly 7 to 11 cycles, used a sample-barcoded 5' primer plus a J-beta primer mix. One entry per CDR3 protein results from TCRdb running MiXCR on the 5' RACE reads. The repertoire includes 1.4 million to 1.5 million distinct CDR3 sequences, 42% of them detected once, and 6.5% to 10% sits in the top ten. This clonotype came up a few times. Its target is not known. A minimum of 7 million PBMCs was isolated per sample. Findings and limits, study-wide: Researchers report that TCR beta diversity correlated strongly with naive T cell percentage. Among long-lived donors, naive CD4+ cells were more numerous and diversity higher than in aged donors.

The clonotype comes from a woman between 18 and 30 years old in good health. The chain couples TRBV6-6 to TRBJ1-5; TRBD1 is a possible D gene (5 bases). What was sequenced was blood. For the CDR3, the DNA is TGTGCCAGCATCAATGCAGGGACGGGTCAGCCCCAGCATTTT. Protein product: CASINAGTGQPQHF.